Listed here are 2 T cell receptor beta chains from one sample, sequenced in a study of T cells in Graves' hyperthyroidism and ophthalmopathy. RNA transcripts yielded amplified TCR beta CDR3 regions. HTBI primers were used for first-round RT-PCR of the TCR CDR3. TCRdb fed the multiplex PCR reads into MiXCR, producing one record per CDR3 protein. This table holds more than 300,000 distinct CDR3 sequences, approximately 14% found once. Sequencing was carried out using blood. The origin of the receptors is a woman aged 55-75 years with Graves' hyperthyroidism.

This clonotype has a count of ten or more. The gene calls are TRBV12-3 or TRBV12-4 and TRBJ2-5, with 8 bases lining up with TRBD1. J was trimmed by 1 base and V by 2 bases; bases with no gene match: 3. The CDR3 runs to 15 residues. The CDR3 nucleotides are TGTGCCAGCAGTTTACCCGGGACAGGCCAAGAGACCCAGTACTTC. As protein: CASSLPGTGQETQYF.

This clonotype was recorded at least ten times. This chain links TRBV7-3 with TRBJ2-3; no firm D call. The CDR3 length is 14 residues. Germline V lookup: CDR1 SGHTA, CDR2 FQGTGA. V dropped 3 bases and J dropped 4 bases, with 11 bases sitting between them. The CDR3 reads CASSFGASADTQYF. As DNA, the CDR3 is TGTGCCAGCAGCTTCGGAGCATCGGCAGATACGCAGTATTTT.